The source of this T cell receptor (beta chain) is a study of cytomegalovirus exposure and HLA in healthy donors. Germline V gene lookup returns CDR1 LGHNA and CDR2 YNFKEQ. The CDR3 consists of 12 residues. V lost 5 bases, J lost 14 bases, and 11 bases stayed unmatched. 60 Vbeta and 13 Jbeta primers were used in PCR. This table comes from immunoSEQ multiplex PCR, and its TCRdb copy is limited to in-frame clones, with some not included. The sample lists some 87,000 clones, 60% to 85% occurring once. V usage is TRBV4-2 and J usage is TRBJ1-2, with 7 bases identical to TRBD1. The sample was PBMCs. The origin of this receptor is a man over 45 in good health and CMV-seropositive. CDR3 loop: CASSAGQPRLTF. The CDR3 bases are TGTGCCAGCAGCGCGGGACAGCCCCGCCTTACCTTC.